The 3 T cell receptor beta chains below all came from one sample that was sequenced in a study of T-cell reconstitution after alpha-beta-depleted transplantation in children. Preparation of the TCRbeta library involved a method that used unique molecular identifiers. TCRdb ran MiXCR on the PCR reads and lists one entry per CDR3 protein. Among 200,000 to 250,000 distinct CDR3 sequences, around 8.4% were seen once, and the ten largest hold less than 40%. The sample in question was PBMCs, mostly from graft donor cells, obtained 360 days after TCRalphabeta/CD19-depleted stem cell transplant. All receptors derive from a male patient aged 2-15 years who had a stem cell transplant for acute myeloid leukemia, so the T cells may come from the graft donor.

This clonotype has just a few counts. The chain employs TRBV20-1 and TRBJ1-4, with D perhaps TRBD1 (5 bases). V gave up 3 bases and J gave up 7 bases, with 12 bases separating them. This CDR3 has 13 amino acids. Germline assignment: CDR1 DFQATT and CDR2 SNEGSKA (reference sequence). Written as DNA, the CDR3 is TGCAGTGCTAGCGGCAGGGAGGGTGAAAAACTGTTTTTT. Protein: CSASGREGEKLFF.

This clonotype was seen many times. V usage is TRBV12-3 or TRBV12-4 and J usage is TRBJ1-4; TRBD1 aligns across 8 bases. This CDR3 spans 15 amino acids. Trimming removed 6 bases from V and 4 bases from J; junction bases left unmatched: 7. CDR3 coding DNA: TGTGCCAGCAGCGAAGACAGGGGAGTTAATGAAAAACTGTTTTTT. It encodes CASSEDRGVNEKLFF.

The chain employs TRBV25-1 and TRBJ2-5, with 13 bases aligning to TRBD2. The germline gives CDR1 MGHDK, CDR2 SYGVNS. V shed 0 bases, J shed 5 bases, and the junction held 15 bases outside the gene matches. The CDR3 is 20 residues long. The CDR3 coding sequence is TGTGCCAGCAGTGAATATGGCGAACAACTAGCGGGAGGGCCGGGGGAGACCCAGTACTTC. This encodes CASSEYGEQLAGGPGETQYF.